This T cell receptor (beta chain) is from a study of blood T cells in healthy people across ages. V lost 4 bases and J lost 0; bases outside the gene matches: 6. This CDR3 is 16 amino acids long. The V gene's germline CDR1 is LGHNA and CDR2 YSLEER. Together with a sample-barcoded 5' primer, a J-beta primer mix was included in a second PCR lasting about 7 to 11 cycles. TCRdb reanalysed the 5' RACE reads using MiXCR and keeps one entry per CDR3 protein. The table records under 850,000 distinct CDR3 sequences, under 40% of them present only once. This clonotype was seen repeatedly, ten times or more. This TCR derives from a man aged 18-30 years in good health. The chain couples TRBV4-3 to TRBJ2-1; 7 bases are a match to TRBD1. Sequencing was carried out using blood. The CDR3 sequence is CASSRATGISYNEQFF. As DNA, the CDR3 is TGCGCCAGCAGCCGAGCGACAGGGATCTCCTACAATGAGCAGTTCTTC.